This TCR beta chain was recovered during a study of T-cell reconstitution after alpha-beta-depleted transplantation in children. Study findings and constraints: One year post-transplant, T-cell counts and diversity were largely derived from T cells produced anew. Reports say that about two months after transplant, the alpha-beta T cells came out of several hundred graft clones that had expanded.

Molecular barcoding with unique molecular identifiers was used for the TCRbeta library. TCRdb processed the PCR reads anew with MiXCR; each CDR3 protein has one entry. The table includes 500,000 to 650,000 distinct CDR3 sequences, over 10% detected once. This CDR3 comprises 14 residues. Trimming removed 3 bases at V and 2 bases at J, with 11 bases between. Germline CDR1 reads SGHRS; CDR2 reads YFSETQ. This clonotype was detected a few times. Its matching antigen is unknown. The sequence was obtained from a male patient under 18 who had a stem cell transplant for acute myeloid leukemia, so the T cells may come from the graft donor. V is TRBV5-1 and J is TRBJ2-5; D not resolved. Specimen: PBMCs, mostly from graft donor cells, collected 360 days after TCRalphabeta/CD19-depleted stem cell transplant. The CDR3 sequence is CASSSDPQQETQYF. The CDR3 nucleotides are TGCGCCAGCAGCTCGGACCCTCAGCAAGAGACCCAGTACTTC. The full variable domain, in which reference TRBV5-1 and TRBJ2-5 provide the parts outside the CDR3, is KAGVTQTPRYLIKTRGQQVTLSCSPISGHRSVSWYQQTPGQGLQFLFEYFSETQRNKGNFPGRFSGRQFSNSRSEMNVSTLELGDSALYLCASSSDPQQETQYFGPGTRLLVL.